A selection of T cell receptor beta chains follows, all from one sample in a study of blood T cell repertoires in COVID-19. Produced via immunoSEQ multiplex PCR; TCRdb's table is partial and in-frame only. The table has 60,000 to 85,000 clones, about 86% seen once. The material sequenced was peripheral blood. The receptor source for this set is a man aged 50 to 59 with active COVID-19. Both conserved end residues are part of each CDR3. Fields, in order: D gene, clone size, J gene, V gene, CDR3 DNA, CDR3 protein. D genes are given only for firm matches. Rows give clone size only sometimes, using once, few, many, or a class for an expanded clone.

d_gene: TRBD2; abundance: -; j_gene: TRBJ2-3; v_gene: TRBV5-1; CDR3nt: TGCGCCAGCAGCACGGGGGCGGGAGGAAGCGATACGCAGTATTTT; CDR3aa: CASSTGAGGSDTQYF
d_gene: TRBD1; abundance: -; j_gene: TRBJ2-7; v_gene: TRBV6-5; CDR3nt: TGTGCCAGCAGTTACTCGATCGCGACAGGGAACCACGAGCAGTACTTC; CDR3aa: CASSYSIATGNHEQYF
d_gene: -; abundance: -; j_gene: TRBJ2-7; v_gene: TRBV18; CDR3nt: TGTGCCAGCTCACAGGCGGGCGGTACCCTCTACGAGCAGTACTTC; CDR3aa: CASSQAGGTLYEQYF
d_gene: TRBD2; abundance: few; j_gene: TRBJ2-2; v_gene: TRBV4-1; CDR3nt: TGCGCCAGCAGCCAGCTTGGGGTAGCGGGGCCTGCGAACACCGGGGAGCTGTTTTTT; CDR3aa: CASSQLGVAGPANTGELFF
d_gene: TRBD1; abundance: -; j_gene: TRBJ1-5; v_gene: TRBV7-8; CDR3nt: TGTGCCAGCAGTTTTGACAGGGGAAGCAATCAGCCCCAGCATTTT; CDR3aa: CASSFDRGSNQPQHF
d_gene: -; abundance: -; j_gene: TRBJ2-7; v_gene: TRBV6-6; CDR3nt: TGTGCCAGTCAACGGGACACCTTATCCTACGAGCAGTACTTC; CDR3aa: CASQRDTLSYEQYF
d_gene: -; abundance: once; j_gene: TRBJ1-3; v_gene: TRBV30; CDR3nt: TGTGCCTGGGGGGGCAACACCATATATTTT; CDR3aa: CAWGGNTIYF
d_gene: TRBD1; abundance: -; j_gene: TRBJ2-2; v_gene: TRBV7-6; CDR3nt: TGTGCCAGCACTGGCGGGACAGGGGACACCGGGGAGCTGTTTTTT; CDR3aa: CASTGGTGDTGELFF
d_gene: -; abundance: -; j_gene: TRBJ1-1; v_gene: TRBV6-2/TRBV6-3; CDR3nt: TGTGCCAGCAGTTACTCTTCCGGTCAGGTAGGTTCGAACACTGAAGCTTTCTTT; CDR3aa: CASSYSSGQVGSNTEAFF
d_gene: TRBD1; abundance: -; j_gene: TRBJ1-2; v_gene: TRBV7-2; CDR3nt: TGTGCCAGCAGCCCAAATTCGGACAGGCATGGCTACACCTTC; CDR3aa: CASSPNSDRHGYTF
d_gene: -; abundance: -; j_gene: TRBJ2-3; v_gene: TRBV9; CDR3nt: TGTGCCAGCAGCGTAGGTCTTCTCACAGATACGCAGTATTTT; CDR3aa: CASSVGLLTDTQYF
d_gene: -; abundance: -; j_gene: TRBJ1-2; v_gene: TRBV19; CDR3nt: TGTGCCAGTAAGGCAGGGACTAACTATGGCTACACCTTC; CDR3aa: CASKAGTNYGYTF
d_gene: -; abundance: -; j_gene: TRBJ1-6; v_gene: TRBV5-1; CDR3nt: TGCGCCAGCAGCTTGGTCGAGAGGAGCTCCTATAATTCACCCCTCCACTTT; CDR3aa: CASSLVERSSYNSPLHF
d_gene: TRBD2; abundance: few; j_gene: TRBJ2-3; v_gene: TRBV7-8; CDR3nt: TGTGCCAGCAGCTTGGGCGGGAGTTTGTGGGGGGATACGCAGTATTTT; CDR3aa: CASSLGGSLWGDTQYF
d_gene: TRBD1; abundance: few; j_gene: TRBJ2-7; v_gene: TRBV6-5; CDR3nt: TGTGCCAGCACCTATGGACAGGGGTCCGCCTACGAGCAGTACTTC; CDR3aa: CASTYGQGSAYEQYF
d_gene: -; abundance: -; j_gene: TRBJ1-1; v_gene: TRBV6-5; CDR3nt: TGTGCCAGCAGTTACGGGGGGGAGGTGAACACTGAAGCTTTCTTT; CDR3aa: CASSYGGEVNTEAFF
d_gene: TRBD1; abundance: once; j_gene: TRBJ2-2; v_gene: TRBV10-3; CDR3nt: TGTGCCATCAGTGAGGCGACAGGGACAAACACCGGGGAGCTGTTTTTT; CDR3aa: CAISEATGTNTGELFF
d_gene: TRBD1; abundance: -; j_gene: TRBJ1-2; v_gene: TRBV10-3; CDR3nt: TGTGCCACCCGCGCATCAGCGGACAGGGAAGGCTACACCTTC; CDR3aa: CATRASADREGYTF
d_gene: -; abundance: -; j_gene: TRBJ1-3; v_gene: TRBV10-3; CDR3nt: TGTGCCATCAGTGGGGTGGGCCGAAACTCTGGAAACACCATATATTTT; CDR3aa: CAISGVGRNSGNTIYF
d_gene: TRBD1; abundance: -; j_gene: TRBJ2-7; v_gene: TRBV7-2; CDR3nt: TGTGCCAGCAGCGGGACAGGTTTCTACGAGCAGTACTTC; CDR3aa: CASSGTGFYEQYF
d_gene: TRBD2; abundance: -; j_gene: TRBJ2-1; v_gene: TRBV6-2/TRBV6-3; CDR3nt: TGTGCCAGCAGTTACCTAGCGGGAGTCTACAATGAGCAGTTCTTC; CDR3aa: CASSYLAGVYNEQFF
d_gene: -; abundance: -; j_gene: TRBJ2-7; v_gene: TRBV7-2; CDR3nt: TGTGCCAGCAGCCTAACTGGTTACGAGCAGTACTTC; CDR3aa: CASSLTGYEQYF
d_gene: -; abundance: -; j_gene: TRBJ2-7; v_gene: TRBV2; CDR3nt: TGTGCCAGCAGTGGGGTTCACCTCGAGCGGCAGGTAGGGCAGTACTTC; CDR3aa: CASSGVHLERQVGQYF
d_gene: TRBD2; abundance: few; j_gene: TRBJ2-1; v_gene: TRBV2; CDR3nt: TGTGCCAGCAGTGAAGGACTAGCGGGGCACAATGAGCAGTTCTTC; CDR3aa: CASSEGLAGHNEQFF
d_gene: -; abundance: -; j_gene: TRBJ2-7; v_gene: TRBV6-5; CDR3nt: TGTGCCAGCAGTTACTCGAGTGGACGCGGGGAGCAGTACTTC; CDR3aa: CASSYSSGRGEQYF
d_gene: TRBD1; abundance: few; j_gene: TRBJ2-7; v_gene: TRBV6-5; CDR3nt: TGTGCCAGCAGACGGACAGGGGGGATCTACGAGCAGTACTTC; CDR3aa: CASRRTGGIYEQYF
d_gene: TRBD1; abundance: -; j_gene: TRBJ1-1; v_gene: TRBV5-4; CDR3nt: TGTGCCAGCAGCTTTTACAGGGGGTCCGCTATGAACACTGAAGCTTTCTTT; CDR3aa: CASSFYRGSAMNTEAFF
d_gene: TRBD1; abundance: -; j_gene: TRBJ1-5; v_gene: TRBV6-6; CDR3nt: TGTGCCAGCAGTCACAGGGGTAAAATGGTGAGCAATCAGCCCCAGCATTTT; CDR3aa: CASSHRGKMVSNQPQHF